This TCR beta chain was recovered during a study of blood T cell repertoires in COVID-19. On the study more broadly: Acute-phase and convalescent COVID-19 samples originated in the United States, Italy and Spain. Nucleic acid was either cDNA or gDNA, and it came from T cells, B-cell-depleted T cells, or PBMCs.

As processed by the authors: From reference gene primer amplification, estimates of nucleated cell counts were derived. The data were produced by immunoSEQ multiplex PCR, yet TCRdb's version contains in-frame clones alone and is incomplete. V and J calls and clone size are given by that table; D and trimming were obtained from the DNA. The table has some 260,000 clones, approximately 86% seen once. The receptor comes from an elderly woman with active or convalescent COVID-19. Sequencing was carried out using peripheral blood.

DNA for the CDR3: TGTGCCAGCAGCCCAACAGGGGGGTCCTACGAGCAGTACTTC. Amino acids: CASSPTGGSYEQYF. The chain uses TRBV7-9 and TRBJ2-7; TRBD1 aligns across 8 bases. Germline CDR1 is SEHNR and CDR2 is FQNEAQ (reference sequence). There are 14 residues in the CDR3. Trimming removed 5 bases from V and 1 base from J; junction bases left unmatched: 4.